This paragraph covers one T cell receptor beta chain sequence. Its antigen is currently unknown. The record originates from a study of post-analysis software for immune sequencing data. Overall study results and limits: Patients used about five TRBV segments, including TRBV5-6, TRBV5-1 and TRBV20-1, more often than controls.

Every TCR beta cDNA library bore unique molecular identifiers. Using its own MiXCR run on the PCR reads, TCRdb lists one record per CDR3 protein. Among hundreds of thousands of distinct CDR3 sequences listed, 25% to 30% were seen once. CDR3 length: 16 amino acids. The V segment lost 6 bases and the J segment 1 base; nucleotides outside the gene matches: 11. Germline V gene sequence: CDR1 MNHNS, CDR2 SASEGT. This sequence joins TRBV6-1 and TRBJ2-5, with 7 bases aligning to TRBD2. Sequenced: blood. The origin of this receptor is a girl aged 5 to 17 with multiple sclerosis. CDR3 sequence (DNA): TGTGCCAGCAGCGCCCGCAGCGGACTAGTCCAAGAGACCCAGTACTTC. It yields the protein CASSARSGLVQETQYF.